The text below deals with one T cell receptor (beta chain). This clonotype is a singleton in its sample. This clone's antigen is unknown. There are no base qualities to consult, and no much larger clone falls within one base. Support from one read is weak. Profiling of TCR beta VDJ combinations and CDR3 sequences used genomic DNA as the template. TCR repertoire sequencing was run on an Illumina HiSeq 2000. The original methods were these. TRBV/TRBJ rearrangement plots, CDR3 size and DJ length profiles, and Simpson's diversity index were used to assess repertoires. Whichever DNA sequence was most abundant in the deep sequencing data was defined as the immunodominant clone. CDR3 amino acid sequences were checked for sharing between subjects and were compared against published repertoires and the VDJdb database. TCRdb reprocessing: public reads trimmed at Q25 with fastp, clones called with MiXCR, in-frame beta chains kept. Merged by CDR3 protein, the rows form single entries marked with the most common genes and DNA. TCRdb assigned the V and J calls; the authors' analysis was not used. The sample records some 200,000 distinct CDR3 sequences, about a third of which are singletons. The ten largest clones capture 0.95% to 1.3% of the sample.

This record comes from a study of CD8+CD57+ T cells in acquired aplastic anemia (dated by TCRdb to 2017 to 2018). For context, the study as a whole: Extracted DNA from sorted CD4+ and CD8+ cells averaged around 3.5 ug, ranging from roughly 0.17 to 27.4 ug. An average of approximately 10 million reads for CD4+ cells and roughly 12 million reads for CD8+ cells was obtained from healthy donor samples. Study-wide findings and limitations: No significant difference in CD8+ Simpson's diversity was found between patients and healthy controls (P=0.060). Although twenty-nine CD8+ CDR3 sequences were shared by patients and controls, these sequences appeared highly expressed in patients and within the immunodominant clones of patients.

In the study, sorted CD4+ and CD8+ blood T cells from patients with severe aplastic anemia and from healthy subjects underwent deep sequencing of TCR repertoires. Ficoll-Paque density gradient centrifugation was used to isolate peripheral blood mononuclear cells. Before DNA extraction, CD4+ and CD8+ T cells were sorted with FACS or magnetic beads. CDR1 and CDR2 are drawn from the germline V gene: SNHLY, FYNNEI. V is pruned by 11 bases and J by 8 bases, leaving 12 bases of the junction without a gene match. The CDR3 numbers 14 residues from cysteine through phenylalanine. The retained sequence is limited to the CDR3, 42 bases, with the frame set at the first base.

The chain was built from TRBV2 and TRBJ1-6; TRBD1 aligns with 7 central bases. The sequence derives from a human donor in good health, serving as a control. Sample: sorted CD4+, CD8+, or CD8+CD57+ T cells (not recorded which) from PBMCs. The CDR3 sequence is CAGSQGDRDSPLHF. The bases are TGTGCCGGCTCACAAGGAGACAGGGATTCACCCCTCCACTTT.